These T cell receptor beta chains were read from a single sample in a study of blood T cell repertoires in COVID-19. Generated by immunoSEQ multiplex PCR, the TCRdb table keeps only in-frame clones and is missing some. The data show about 150,000 clones, 85% to 90% seen once. Sequencing was carried out using peripheral blood. The receptor source for this set is a woman in her thirties or forties with acute or convalescent COVID-19. Both conserved end residues are part of each CDR3.

j_call v_call cdr3_aa
TRBJ2-4 TRBV7-2 CASSLAGGVKNIQYF
TRBJ2-1 TRBV19 CASREGPDEQFF
TRBJ2-7 TRBV28 CASSFWSGSSYEQYF
TRBJ2-7 TRBV28 CASSLGDGTYEQYF
TRBJ2-3 TRBV27 CASSPLAGEEHNTQYF
TRBJ1-2 TRBV11-2 CASSTYRGERDGYTF
TRBJ1-5 TRBV7-3 CASSPRGRRGNQPQHF
TRBJ2-7 TRBV24-1 CATSDGGGYEQYF
TRBJ2-1 TRBV7-2 CASFYGGAFNEQFF
TRBJ2-3 TRBV29-1 CSVVRGGLDTQYF
TRBJ2-2 TRBV25-1 CASSGLGAGTGELFF
TRBJ1-5 TRBV7-3 CASSLNTGVSNQPQHF
TRBJ2-1 TRBV18 CASSSSDRAGNEQFF
TRBJ1-6 TRBV19 CASSIYRDNSPLHF
TRBJ2-3 TRBV18 CASSGSLLAGHGTSTDTQYF
TRBJ2-5 TRBV9 CASSSPFSGTSGFQETQYF
TRBJ1-5 TRBV25-1 CASSDKDNERYSNQPQHF
TRBJ2-4 TRBV6-5 CASSLGVAKNIQYF
TRBJ2-5 TRBV7-3 CASSLTPPRFQETQYF
TRBJ1-4 TRBV5-1 CASSLRTGGEKLFF
TRBJ1-6 TRBV27 CASSPGLTSSYNSPLHF
TRBJ1-1 TRBV5-4 CASGAATNTEAFF
TRBJ2-1 TRBV20-1 CSASEGTGVHEQFF
TRBJ1-5 TRBV5-5 CASSAPGQNQPQHF
TRBJ2-4 TRBV10-3 CAISEPGNLDIQYF
TRBJ2-1 TRBV4-1 CASSQEQGGIYNEQFF
TRBJ2-1 TRBV6-5 CATRPPPNEQFF
TRBJ2-1 TRBV9 CASSVRTGGSYNEQFF
TRBJ1-4 TRBV18 CASSPWGQGLRNEKLFF
TRBJ2-2 TRBV19 CASITGAKAGELFF
TRBJ2-1 TRBV9 CASSVDRGSISYNEQFF
TRBJ1-3 TRBV5-1 CASSLGTGAGNTIYF
TRBJ1-1 TRBV6-1 CASSERKGRNTEAFF
TRBJ2-5 TRBV7-8 CASSSNSREAGETQYF
TRBJ2-7 TRBV19 CASSVGQSYEQYF
TRBJ1-1 TRBV3-1/TRBV3-2 CASSPRDRAGFRAFF
TRBJ2-1 TRBV10-1 CASKVGGEGYGEQFF
TRBJ1-3 TRBV7-8 CASSLQISSGNTIYF
TRBJ2-1 TRBV5-1 CASTGDNSYNEQFF
TRBJ2-5 TRBV10-3 CATFDRGGETQYF
TRBJ2-3 TRBV6-5 CASSALRLGTDTQYF
TRBJ1-5 TRBV24-1 CATSDRGQGSYQPQHF
TRBJ1-1 TRBV5-1 CASRNTGGTEAFF
TRBJ2-5 TRBV5-1 CASRPGQGAWETQYF